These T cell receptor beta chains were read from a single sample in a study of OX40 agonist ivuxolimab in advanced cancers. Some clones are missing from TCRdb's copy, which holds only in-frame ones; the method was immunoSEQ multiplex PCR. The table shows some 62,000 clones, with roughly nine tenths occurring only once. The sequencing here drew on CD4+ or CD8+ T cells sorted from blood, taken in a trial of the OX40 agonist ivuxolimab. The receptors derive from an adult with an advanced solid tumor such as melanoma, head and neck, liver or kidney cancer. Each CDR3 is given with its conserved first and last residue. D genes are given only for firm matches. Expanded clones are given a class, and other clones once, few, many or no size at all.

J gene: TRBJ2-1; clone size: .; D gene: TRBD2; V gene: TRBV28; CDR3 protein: CASSPAGGQRTNEQFF; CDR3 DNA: TGTGCCAGCAGTCCAGCGGGAGGGCAGAGGACCAATGAGCAGTTCTTC
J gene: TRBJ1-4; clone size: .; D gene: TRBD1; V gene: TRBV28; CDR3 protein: CASSASGGGNEKLFF; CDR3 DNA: TGTGCCAGCAGTGCCTCAGGGGGCGGGAATGAAAAACTGTTTTTT
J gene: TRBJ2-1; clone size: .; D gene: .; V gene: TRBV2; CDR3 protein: CASRDLRSSYNEQFF; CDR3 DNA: TGTGCCAGCAGGGATCTCCGGAGCTCCTACAATGAGCAGTTCTTC
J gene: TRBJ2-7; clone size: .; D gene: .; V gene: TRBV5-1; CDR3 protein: CASSPEEQTATYEQYF; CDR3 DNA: TGCGCCAGCAGCCCTGAGGAACAAACAGCTACCTACGAGCAGTACTTC
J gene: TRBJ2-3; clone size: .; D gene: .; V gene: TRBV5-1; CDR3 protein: CASSLESDTQYF; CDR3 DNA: TGCGCCAGCAGCTTGGAGTCAGATACGCAGTATTTT
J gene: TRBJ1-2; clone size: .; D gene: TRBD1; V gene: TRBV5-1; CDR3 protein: CASSTGTAGYYGYTF; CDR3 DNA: TGCGCCAGCAGTACAGGGACAGCCGGCTACTATGGCTACACCTTC
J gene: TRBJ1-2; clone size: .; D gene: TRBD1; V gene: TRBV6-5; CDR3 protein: CASRDRGGTNYGYTF; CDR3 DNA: TGTGCCAGCAGGGACAGGGGGGGCACTAACTATGGCTACACCTTC
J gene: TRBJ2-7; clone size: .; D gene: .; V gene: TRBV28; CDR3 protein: CASRRHGAMVYEQYF; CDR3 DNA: TGTGCCAGCAGGAGACACGGAGCGATGGTCTACGAGCAGTACTTC
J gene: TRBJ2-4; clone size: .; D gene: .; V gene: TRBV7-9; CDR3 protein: CASSLGLAKNIQYF; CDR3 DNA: TGTGCCAGCAGCTTAGGACTAGCCAAAAACATTCAGTACTTC
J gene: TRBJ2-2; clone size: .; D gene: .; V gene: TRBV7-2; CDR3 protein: CASSLIGSTNTGELFF; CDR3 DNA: TGTGCCAGCAGCTTAATCGGGTCGACGAACACCGGGGAGCTGTTTTTT
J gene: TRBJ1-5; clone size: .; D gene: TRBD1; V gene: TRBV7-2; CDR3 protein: CASSLGQGSRPQHF; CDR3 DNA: TGTGCCAGCAGCTTGGGACAGGGAAGTCGGCCCCAGCATTTT
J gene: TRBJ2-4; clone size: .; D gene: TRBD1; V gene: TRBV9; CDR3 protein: CASSNQQGANSLAKNIQYF; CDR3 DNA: TGTGCCAGCAGCAACCAACAGGGGGCAAATTCCCTAGCCAAAAACATTCAGTACTTC
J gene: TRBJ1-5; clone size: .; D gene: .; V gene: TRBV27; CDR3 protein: CASSLIKYRDSNQPQHF; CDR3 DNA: TGTGCCAGCAGTTTAATTAAGTACAGGGATAGCAATCAGCCCCAGCATTTT
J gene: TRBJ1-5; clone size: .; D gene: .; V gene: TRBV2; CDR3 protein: CASARGYGNQPQHF; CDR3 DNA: TGTGCCAGCGCTAGGGGATACGGCAATCAGCCCCAGCATTTT
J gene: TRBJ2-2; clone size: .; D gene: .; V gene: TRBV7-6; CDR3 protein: CASSLGEVTGELFF; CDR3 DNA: TGTGCCAGCAGCTTAGGAGAGGTCACCGGGGAGCTGTTTTTT
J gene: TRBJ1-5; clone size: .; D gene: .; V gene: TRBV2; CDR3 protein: CASRVDQPQHF; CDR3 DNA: TGTGCCAGCCGTGTCGATCAGCCCCAGCATTTT
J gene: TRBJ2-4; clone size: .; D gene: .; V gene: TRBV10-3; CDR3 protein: CAISESMGLGKNIQYF; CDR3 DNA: TGTGCCATCAGTGAGTCGATGGGGCTAGGCAAAAACATTCAGTACTTC
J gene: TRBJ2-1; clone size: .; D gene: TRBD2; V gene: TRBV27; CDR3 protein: CASSLREGSYNEQFF; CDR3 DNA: TGTGCCAGCAGTTTGCGGGAGGGCTCCTACAATGAGCAGTTCTTC
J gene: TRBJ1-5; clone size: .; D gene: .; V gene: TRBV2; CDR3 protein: CASSERLGNQPQHF; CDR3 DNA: TGTGCCAGCAGTGAAAGATTAGGCAATCAGCCCCAGCATTTT
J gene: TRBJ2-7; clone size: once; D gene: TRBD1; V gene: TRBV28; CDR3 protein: CASSQQGITSYEQYF; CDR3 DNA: TGTGCCAGCAGTCAACAGGGGATTACCTCCTACGAGCAGTACTTC
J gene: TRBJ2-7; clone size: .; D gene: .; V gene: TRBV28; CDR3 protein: CASSYDISYEQYF; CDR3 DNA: TGTGCCAGCAGTTACGACATCTCCTACGAGCAGTACTTC
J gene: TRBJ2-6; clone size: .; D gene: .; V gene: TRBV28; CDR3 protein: CASLTGSSGANVLTF; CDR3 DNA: TGTGCCTCTCTAACAGGGAGCTCTGGGGCCAACGTCCTGACTTTC
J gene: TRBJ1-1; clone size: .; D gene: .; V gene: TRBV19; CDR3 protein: CASTQDRDTEAFF; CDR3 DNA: TGTGCCAGTACCCAGGACAGAGACACTGAAGCTTTCTTT
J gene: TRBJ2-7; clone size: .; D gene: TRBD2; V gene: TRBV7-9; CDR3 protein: CASSRPGLAGSEQYF; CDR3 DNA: TGTGCCAGCAGCCGACCGGGACTAGCGGGAAGCGAGCAGTACTTC
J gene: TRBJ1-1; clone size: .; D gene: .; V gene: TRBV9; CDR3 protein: CASSVGTGGVTEAFF; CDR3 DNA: TGTGCCAGCAGCGTGGGGACGGGGGGTGTCACTGAAGCTTTCTTT
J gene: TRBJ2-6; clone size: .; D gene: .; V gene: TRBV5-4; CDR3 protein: CASSLGYPSGANVLTF; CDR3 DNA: TGTGCCAGCAGCTTGGGGTACCCCTCTGGGGCCAACGTCCTGACTTTC
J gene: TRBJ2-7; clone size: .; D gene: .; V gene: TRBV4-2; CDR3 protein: CASSQDLTGSLGAHSYEQYF; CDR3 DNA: TGTGCCAGCAGCCAAGATCTCACGGGCTCCTTAGGGGCCCATTCCTACGAGCAGTACTTC
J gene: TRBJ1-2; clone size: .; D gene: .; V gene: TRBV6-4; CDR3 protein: CASLRRVNYGYTF; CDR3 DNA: TGCGCCAGCTTAAGGAGGGTGAACTATGGCTACACCTTC
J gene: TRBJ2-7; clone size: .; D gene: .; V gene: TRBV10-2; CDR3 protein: CASSEPNEQYF; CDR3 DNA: TGCGCCAGCAGTGAGCCTAACGAGCAGTACTTC
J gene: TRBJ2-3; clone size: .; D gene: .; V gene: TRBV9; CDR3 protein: CASSVDQGRDTQYF; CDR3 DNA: TGTGCCAGCAGCGTAGATCAGGGGAGGGATACGCAGTATTTT
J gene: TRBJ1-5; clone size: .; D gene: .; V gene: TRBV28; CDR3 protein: CASRGTYSNQPQHF; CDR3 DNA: TGTGCCAGCAGAGGGACATATAGCAATCAGCCCCAGCATTTT
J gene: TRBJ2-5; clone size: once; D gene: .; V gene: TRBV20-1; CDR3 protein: CSASSETQYF; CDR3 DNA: TGCAGTGCTAGCTCCGAGACCCAGTACTTC
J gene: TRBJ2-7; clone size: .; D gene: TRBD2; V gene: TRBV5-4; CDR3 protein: CASRPTSGSFHEQYF; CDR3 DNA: TGTGCCAGCAGGCCAACTAGCGGGAGTTTCCACGAGCAGTACTTC
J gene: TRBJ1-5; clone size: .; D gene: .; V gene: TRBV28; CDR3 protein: CASLREGPYSNQPQHF; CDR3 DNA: TGTGCCAGCCTCCGGGAAGGACCGTATAGCAATCAGCCCCAGCATTTT
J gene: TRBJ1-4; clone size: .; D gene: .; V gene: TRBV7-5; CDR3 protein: CARSLARDFEKLFF; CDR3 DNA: TGTGCCAGAAGCTTAGCCAGGGACTTTGAAAAACTGTTTTTT
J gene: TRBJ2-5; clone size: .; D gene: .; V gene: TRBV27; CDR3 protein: CATQSAGAPETQYF; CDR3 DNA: TGTGCCACCCAGAGTGCGGGGGCCCCAGAGACCCAGTACTTC
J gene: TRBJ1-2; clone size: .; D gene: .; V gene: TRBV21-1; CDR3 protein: CASSKLGSLNYGYTF; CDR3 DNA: TGTGCCAGCAGCAAACTAGGCAGCCTTAACTATGGCTACACCTTC
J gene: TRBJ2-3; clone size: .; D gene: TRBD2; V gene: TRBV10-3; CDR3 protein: CAIRGTSGSVNTDTQYF; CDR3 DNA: TGTGCCATCAGAGGGACTAGCGGGAGTGTAAACACAGATACGCAGTATTTT
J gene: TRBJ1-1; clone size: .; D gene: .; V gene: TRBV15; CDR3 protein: CATSRNKNTEAFF; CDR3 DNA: TGTGCCACCAGCAGGAACAAGAACACTGAAGCTTTCTTT
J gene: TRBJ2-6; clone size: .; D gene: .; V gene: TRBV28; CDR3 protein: CASSEGANVLTF; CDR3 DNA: TGTGCCAGCTCCGAGGGGGCCAACGTCCTGACTTTC
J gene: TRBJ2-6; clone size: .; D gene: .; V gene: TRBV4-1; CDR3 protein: CASSILSRPQSRANVLTF; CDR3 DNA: TGCGCCAGCAGCATACTGTCTAGACCACAAAGTCGGGCCAACGTCCTGACTTTC
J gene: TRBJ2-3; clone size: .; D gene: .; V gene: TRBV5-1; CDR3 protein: CASSLDGVDTQYF; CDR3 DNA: TGCGCCAGCAGTTTGGATGGTGTAGATACGCAGTATTTT
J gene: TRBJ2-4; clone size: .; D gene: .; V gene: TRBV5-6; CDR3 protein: CASSPYARGNGNIQYF; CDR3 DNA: TGTGCCAGCAGCCCTTACGCCAGAGGGAATGGTAACATTCAGTACTTC
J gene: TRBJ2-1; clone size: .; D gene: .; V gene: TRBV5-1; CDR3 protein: CASKLDWSSYNEQFF; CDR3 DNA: TGCGCCAGCAAGTTGGACTGGAGCTCCTACAATGAGCAGTTCTTC
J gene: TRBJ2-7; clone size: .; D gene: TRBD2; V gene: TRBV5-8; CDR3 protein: CASSFNRRGGPYEQYF; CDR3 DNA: TGTGCCAGCAGCTTTAATCGTCGGGGAGGGCCCTACGAGCAGTACTTC
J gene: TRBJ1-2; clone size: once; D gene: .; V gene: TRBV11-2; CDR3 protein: CASSSVRVRRLRAYGYTF; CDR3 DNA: TGTGCCAGCAGCTCTGTCCGGGTGCGCCGCTTACGGGCCTATGGCTACACCTTC
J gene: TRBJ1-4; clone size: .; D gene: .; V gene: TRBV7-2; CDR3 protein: CASSLDGRGGEKLFF; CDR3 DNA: TGTGCCAGCAGCTTGGACGGGCGGGGAGGCGAAAAACTGTTTTTT
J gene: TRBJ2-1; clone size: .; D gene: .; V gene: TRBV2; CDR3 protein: CASLEGGYTQFF; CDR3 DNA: TGTGCCAGCCTGGAGGGGGGATATACGCAGTTCTTC